Sequencing of this T cell receptor beta chain was carried out in a study of cytomegalovirus exposure and HLA in healthy donors. As for the study in general: According to later analysis, the same platform produced the roughly 120 validation and approximately 700 first-cohort repertoires. Study-wide points: Some TCR beta chains (more than 150 of them) were listed as cytomegalovirus-associated.

Libraries were prepared by immunoSEQ multiplex PCR; TCRdb keeps only in-frame clonotypes and omits some of them. The table shows around 65,000 clones, with 80% to 95% occurring only once. A remark on this clone: Its target is unknown.

The CDR3 totals 15 residues. The V gene's germline CDR1 is LNHDA and CDR2 SQIVND (reference sequence). With 9 bases clipped from V and 4 bases from J, the junction kept 15 bases outside the gene matches. The V and J genes are TRBV19 and TRBJ2-7; 7 bases agree with TRBD1. Material: PBMCs. This receptor was obtained from a man aged 18-30 years in good health and CMV-seropositive. The CDR3 loop is CASRLTGNQGYEQYF. CDR3 sequence (DNA): TGTGCCAGCAGATTGACAGGGAATCAGGGTTACGAGCAGTACTTC.